One T cell receptor (beta chain) is described in this entry. They ran version v3.0 of the immunoSEQ assay at survey level. Sequencing set out to capture about 40,000-55,000 T-cell genomes per sample. TCRdb's table, derived via immunoSEQ multiplex PCR, lists solely in-frame clones and lacks some. Of about 28,000 clones in the sample, roughly 94% were seen once. The germline V gene has CDR1 LGHNA and CDR2 YNFKEQ. Trimming stripped 0 bases from V and 6 bases from J, with 13 bases between. The CDR3 contains 15 residues. These data originate in a study of long-term antiretroviral therapy in people with HIV. Per donor, at least one pre-ART and at least two post-ART PBMC samples were obtained. None of the participants with HIV were treated outside the United States. Each sample contained roughly 0.85-11 million cryopreserved PBMC, thawed before DNA extraction.

The chain combines TRBV4-2 with TRBJ2-3; D is perhaps TRBD2 (7 bases). The specimen was unsorted PBMCs, collected 5.3 years after starting antiretroviral therapy. The sequence derives from a man aged 50-60 years with HIV. CDR3 loop: CASSQDLRGADTQYF. DNA of the CDR3: TGTGCCAGCAGCCAAGATTTACGGGGGGCCGATACGCAGTATTTT.